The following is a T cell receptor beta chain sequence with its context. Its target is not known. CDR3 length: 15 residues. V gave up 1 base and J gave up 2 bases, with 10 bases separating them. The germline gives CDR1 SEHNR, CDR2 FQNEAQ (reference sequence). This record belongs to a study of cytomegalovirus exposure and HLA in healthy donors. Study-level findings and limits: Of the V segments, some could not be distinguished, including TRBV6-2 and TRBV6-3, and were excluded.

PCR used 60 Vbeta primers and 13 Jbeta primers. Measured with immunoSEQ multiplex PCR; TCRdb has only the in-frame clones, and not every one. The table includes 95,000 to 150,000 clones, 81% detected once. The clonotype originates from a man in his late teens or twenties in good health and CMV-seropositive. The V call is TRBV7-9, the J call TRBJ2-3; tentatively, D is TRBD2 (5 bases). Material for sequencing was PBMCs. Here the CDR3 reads CASSLGAEYTDTQYF. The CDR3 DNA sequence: TGTGCCAGCAGCTTAGGAGCGGAGTACACAGATACGCAGTATTTT.